These 17 T cell receptor beta chains were sequenced from one sample in a study of T cells in Graves' hyperthyroidism and ophthalmopathy (dated by TCRdb to the late 2010s). Receptors were amplified or captured by multiplex PCR. Sequencing instrument: Illumina HiSeq 2000. The TCR beta CDR3 regions were amplified from RNA transcripts. A first-round RT-PCR of the TCR CDR3 used the HTBI primer set with the Qiagen OneStep RT-PCR kit. TCRdb ran its own pipeline on the public reads, namely fastp trimming at Q25 and MiXCR clone calling, and kept in-frame beta chains. CDR3 protein duplicates are merged, each entry listing the most common genes and DNA. Present in this sample are about half a million distinct CDR3 sequences, approximately 20% of which were seen just once. Jointly, the top ten make up 40% to 50% of the sample. Sequenced: blood. These receptors were obtained from a man aged 40-55 years with Graves' ophthalmopathy.

The V and J genes are TRBV7-2 and TRBJ1-4; weak D call: TRBD1 (6 bases). The CDR3 runs 13 residues. Germline CDR1 and CDR2: SGHTA and FQGNSA. The ends were cut back, 8 bases at V and 0 bases at J, with 7 bases in the middle. The CDR3 protein is CASGQSTNEKLFF. The CDR3 nucleotides read TGTGCCAGCGGACAGTCAACTAATGAAAAACTGTTTTTT.

This clonotype was counted between two and nine times. The chain's CDR3 is CASSRSSGSSYNEQFF. The CDR3 DNA is TGTGCCAGCAGCCGGTCTAGCGGGAGCTCCTACAATGAGCAGTTCTTC. The rearrangement joins TRBV5-4 to TRBJ2-1; TRBD2 matches at 10 bases. CDR1 SGHNT and CDR2 YYREEE come from the germline V gene (reference sequence). This CDR3 spans 16 amino acids. With 4 bases clipped from V and 0 bases from J, the junction kept 4 bases outside the gene matches.

The sample holds many counts of this clonotype. The chain combines TRBV7-2 with TRBJ1-5; D is ambiguous. There are 17 residues in the CDR3. The V end lost 1 base, the J end lost 2 bases, and 15 bases lay between the germline ends. Germline V CDR1 and CDR2: SGHTA, FQGNSA. CDR3 loop: CASSLGEDLEGNQPQHF. DNA of the CDR3: TGTGCCAGCAGCTTAGGGGAGGACCTCGAGGGCAATCAGCCCCAGCATTTT.

Details on this clonotype: One end of the junction varies from germline; a read error may be responsible. The V gene is TRBV9, the J gene TRBJ2-5; 8 nucleotides agree with TRBD1. Germline lookup yields CDR1 SGDLS and CDR2 YYNGEE. This CDR3 has 14 residues. CDR3 residues: CASSATGGTGTQHF. The DNA for the CDR3 is TGTGCCAGCAGCGCAACAGGGGGAACTGGGACCCAGCACTTC.

The chain joins TRBV6-1 to TRBJ1-5, with 9 positions matching TRBD1. The germline CDR1 and CDR2 sequences are MNHNS and SASEGT. V lost 5 bases to trimming and J lost 4 bases; unmatched junction nucleotides: 6. The CDR3 contains 15 residues. In DNA form, the CDR3 reads TGTGCCAGCAGTTTACAGGGGGCCGAGAATCAGCCCCAGCATTTT. This sequence encodes CASSLQGAENQPQHF.

This clonotype was found many times. V and J are TRBV20-1 and TRBJ2-1; 9 nucleotides match TRBD2. Germline loops: CDR1 DFQATT, CDR2 SNEGSKA (reference sequence). The V gene end was trimmed by 3 bases and the J gene end by 6 bases; junction bases not matched to a gene: 12. The length of the CDR3 is 16 residues. The CDR3 sequence is CSASPIGGSGSNEQFF. The CDR3 nucleotides read TGCAGTGCTAGCCCCATAGGGGGTAGCGGGAGCAATGAGCAGTTCTTC.

This clonotype was observed at least ten times. The rearrangement links TRBV12-3 or TRBV12-4 to TRBJ1-2; 8 nucleotides align to TRBD1. Trimming took 5 bases from V and 2 from J; bases not matched to a gene: 1. The CDR3 runs to 13 residues. CDR3: CASSNRGNYGYTF. As DNA, the CDR3 is TGTGCCAGCAGTAACAGGGGGAACTATGGCTACACCTTC.

This chain connects TRBV29-1 to TRBJ1-2; 8 nucleotides agree with TRBD1. Germline-derived CDR1 and CDR2 are SQVTM and ANQGSEA. Trimming cost V 5 bases and J 4 bases; bases outside gene matches: 3. This CDR3 comprises 12 residues. This CDR3 is CSVRTGIYGYTF. The CDR3 region has the DNA TGCAGCGTTAGGACAGGGATCTATGGCTACACCTTC.

This clonotype has a count of ten or more. This sequence joins TRBV10-3 and TRBJ2-1; 12 bases match TRBD2. After removal of 3 bases from V and 5 bases from J, the junction contained 2 bases not matched to a gene. In germline, CDR1 is ENHRY, CDR2 SYGVKD. The CDR3 extends over 15 amino acids. The CDR3 coding sequence is TGTGCCATCAGTGAAAGACTAGCGGGGGACAATGAGCAGTTCTTC. This translates into CAISERLAGDNEQFF.

In this sample, this clonotype turned up many times. The chain combines TRBV12-3 or TRBV12-4 with TRBJ2-1; 8 nucleotides agree with TRBD2. The V gene end was trimmed by 5 bases and the J gene end by 8 bases; junction bases not matched to a gene: 11. The CDR3 spans 15 residues. CDR3 residues: CASSPHGTRYDEQFF. DNA of the CDR3: TGTGCCAGCAGTCCCCATGGGACTAGGTACGATGAGCAGTTCTTC.

This clonotype was found many times. In DNA form, the CDR3 reads TGTGCCAGCAGTTTAATGGCCGGATCCTACAATGAGCAGTTCTTC. This gives the protein CASSLMAGSYNEQFF. The rearrangement joins TRBV12-3 or TRBV12-4 to TRBJ2-1; D call uncertain. Trimming took 2 bases from V and 1 from J, leaving 9 bases between them. CDR3 length: 15 residues.

This sequence joins TRBV6-1 and TRBJ1-2; 8 nucleotides align to TRBD1. Germline V lookup: CDR1 MNHNS, CDR2 SASEGT. There are 13 residues in the CDR3. J was trimmed by 8 bases and V by 6 bases; bases with no gene match: 8. CDR3 bases: TGTGCCAGCAGACCAGGACAGGGAGAGGGCTACACCTTC. The encoded protein is CASRPGQGEGYTF.

This clonotype was counted between two and nine times. V gene TRBV29-1 combines with J gene TRBJ1-5; D is possibly TRBD1 (5 bases). V was cut by 6 bases and J by 4 bases, with 10 bases left in between. CDR1 is SQVTM and CDR2 is ANQGSEA in the germline V gene. This CDR3 is built from 12 residues. The CDR3: CSVGGANQPQHF. As DNA, the CDR3 is TGCAGCGTCGGAGGGGCTAATCAGCCCCAGCATTTT.

Note on this clonotype: A read error may be the cause here, since a much bigger clone is one base away. The chain carries TRBV30 and TRBJ2-2; weak D call: TRBD1 (5 bases). The assigned J gene may be wrong: the sequence end matches TRBJ1-1 better. The CDR3 has 12 amino acids. Germline V gives CDR1 GTSNPN, CDR2 SVGIG (reference sequence). The CDR3 DNA reads TGTGCCTGGAGTGTACATGGGACGGGAGCTTTCTTT. Its protein product is CAWSVHGTGAFF.

This clonotype was counted a few times. The chain recombines TRBV6-1 with TRBJ2-7; 9 bases match TRBD1. Germline loops: CDR1 MNHNS, CDR2 SASEGT. CDR3 length: 13 amino acids. The junction had 5 bases not matched to a gene; V was cut back by 4 bases and J by 7 bases. CDR3 sequence (DNA): TGTGCCAGCAGTGTCCGGGACAGGGATGAGCAGTACTTC. This sequence encodes CASSVRDRDEQYF.

The chain is built from TRBV5-4 and TRBJ2-3, with D possibly TRBD1 on 8 matching bases. V gave up 2 bases and J gave up 4 bases, with 17 bases separating them. Germline assignment: CDR1 SGHNT and CDR2 YYREEE (reference sequence). This CDR3 contains 16 residues. Here the CDR3 DNA reads TGTGCCAGCAGCTTCACAGGGGGGGGGGCACCAGATACGCAGTATTTT. Translated, it gives CASSFTGGGAPDTQYF.

The V call is TRBV20-1, the J call TRBJ2-1; TRBD2 aligns across 7 bases. The CDR3 totals 14 residues. Germline-derived CDR1 and CDR2 are DFQATT and SNEGSKA (reference sequence). With 2 bases clipped from V and 4 bases from J, the junction kept 5 bases outside the gene matches. The CDR3 sequence: CSARRSGPYNEQFF. CDR3 DNA: TGCAGTGCTAGACGTAGCGGGCCATACAATGAGCAGTTCTTC.